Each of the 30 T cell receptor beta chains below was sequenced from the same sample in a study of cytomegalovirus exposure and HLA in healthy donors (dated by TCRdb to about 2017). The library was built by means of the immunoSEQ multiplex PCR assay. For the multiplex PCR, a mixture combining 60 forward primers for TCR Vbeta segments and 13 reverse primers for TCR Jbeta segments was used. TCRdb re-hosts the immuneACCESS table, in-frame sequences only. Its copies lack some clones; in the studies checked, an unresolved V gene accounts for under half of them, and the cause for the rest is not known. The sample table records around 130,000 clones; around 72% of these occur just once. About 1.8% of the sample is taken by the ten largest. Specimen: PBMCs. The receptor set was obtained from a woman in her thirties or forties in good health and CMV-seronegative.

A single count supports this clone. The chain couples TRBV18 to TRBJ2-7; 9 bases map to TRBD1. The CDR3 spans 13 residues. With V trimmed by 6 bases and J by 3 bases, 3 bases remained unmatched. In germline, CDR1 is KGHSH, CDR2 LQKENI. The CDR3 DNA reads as TGTGCCAGCTCTAGGACAGGGGACTACGAGCAGTACTTC. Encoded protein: CASSRTGDYEQYF.

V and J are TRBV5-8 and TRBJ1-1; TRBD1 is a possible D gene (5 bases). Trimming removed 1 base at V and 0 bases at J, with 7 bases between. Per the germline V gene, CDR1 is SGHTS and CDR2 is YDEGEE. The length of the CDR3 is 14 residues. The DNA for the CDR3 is TGTGCCAGCAGCTTGTCAGGGATGAACACTGAAGCTTTCTTT. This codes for CASSLSGMNTEAFF.

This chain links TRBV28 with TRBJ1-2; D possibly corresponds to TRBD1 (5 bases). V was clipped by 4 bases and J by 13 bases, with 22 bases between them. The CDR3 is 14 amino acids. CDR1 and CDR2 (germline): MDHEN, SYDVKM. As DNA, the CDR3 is TGTGCCAGCAGTTGGACAATTTCCGAATCTATCAGCACCTTC. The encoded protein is CASSWTISESISTF.

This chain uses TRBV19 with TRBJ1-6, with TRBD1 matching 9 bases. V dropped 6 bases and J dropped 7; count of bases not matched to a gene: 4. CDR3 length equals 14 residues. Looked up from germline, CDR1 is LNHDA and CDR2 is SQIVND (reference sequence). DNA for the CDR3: TGTGCCAGTAGCAGGACAGGGGAAAATTCACCCCTCCACTTT. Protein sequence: CASSRTGENSPLHF.

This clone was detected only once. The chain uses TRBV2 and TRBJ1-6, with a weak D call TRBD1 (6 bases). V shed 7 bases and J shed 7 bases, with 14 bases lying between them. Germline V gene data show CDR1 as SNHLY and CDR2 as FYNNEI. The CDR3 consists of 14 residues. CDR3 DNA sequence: TGTGCCAGCAAAGGACAGACAGAAAATTCACCCCTCCACTTT. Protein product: CASKGQTENSPLHF.

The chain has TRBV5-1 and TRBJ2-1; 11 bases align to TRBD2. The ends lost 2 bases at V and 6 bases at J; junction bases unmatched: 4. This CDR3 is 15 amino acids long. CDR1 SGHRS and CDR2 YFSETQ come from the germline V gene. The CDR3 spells CASSFKLAGVNEQFF. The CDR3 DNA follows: TGCGCCAGCAGCTTTAAACTAGCGGGAGTCAATGAGCAGTTCTTC.

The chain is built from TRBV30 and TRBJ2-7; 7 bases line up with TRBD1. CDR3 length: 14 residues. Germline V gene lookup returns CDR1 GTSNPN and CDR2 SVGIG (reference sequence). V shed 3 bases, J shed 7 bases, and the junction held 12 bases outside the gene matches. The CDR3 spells CAWRSGTAILEQYF. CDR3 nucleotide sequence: TGTGCCTGGAGATCAGGGACAGCCATACTGGAGCAGTACTTC.

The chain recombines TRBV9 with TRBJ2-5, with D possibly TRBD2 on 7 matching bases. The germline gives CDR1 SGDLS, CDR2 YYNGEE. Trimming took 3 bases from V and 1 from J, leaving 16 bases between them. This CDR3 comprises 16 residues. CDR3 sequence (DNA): TGTGCCAGCAGCGAGTGGGAGGGGGGGCCCCAAGAGACCCAGTACTTC. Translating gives CASSEWEGGPQETQYF.

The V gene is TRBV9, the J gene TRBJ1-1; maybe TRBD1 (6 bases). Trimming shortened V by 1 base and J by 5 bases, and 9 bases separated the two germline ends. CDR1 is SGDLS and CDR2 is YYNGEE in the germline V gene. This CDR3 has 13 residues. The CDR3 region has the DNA TGTGCCAGCAGCGTAAAGGGGGAAACTGAAGCTTTCTTT. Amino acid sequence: CASSVKGETEAFF.

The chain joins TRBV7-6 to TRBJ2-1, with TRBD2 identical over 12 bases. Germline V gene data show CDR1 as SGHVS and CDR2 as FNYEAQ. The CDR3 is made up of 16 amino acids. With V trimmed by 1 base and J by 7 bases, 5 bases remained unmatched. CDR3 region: CASSLESSGGGNEQFF. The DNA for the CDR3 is TGTGCCAGCAGCTTAGAATCTAGCGGGGGGGGGAATGAGCAGTTCTTC.

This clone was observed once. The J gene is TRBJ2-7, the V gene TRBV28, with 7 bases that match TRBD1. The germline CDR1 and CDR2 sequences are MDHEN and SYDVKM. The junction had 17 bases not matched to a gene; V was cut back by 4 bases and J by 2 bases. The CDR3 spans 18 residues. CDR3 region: CASSSPIHQDRKPYEQYF. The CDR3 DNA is TGTGCCAGCAGTTCCCCTATACATCAGGACAGGAAACCCTACGAGCAGTACTTC.

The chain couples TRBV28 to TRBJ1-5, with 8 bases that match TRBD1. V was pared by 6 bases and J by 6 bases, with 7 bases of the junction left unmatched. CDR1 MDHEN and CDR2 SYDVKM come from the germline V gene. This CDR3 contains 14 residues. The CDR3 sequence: CASRRTGNSQPQHF. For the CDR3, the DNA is TGTGCCAGCAGGCGGACAGGGAACAGTCAGCCCCAGCATTTT.

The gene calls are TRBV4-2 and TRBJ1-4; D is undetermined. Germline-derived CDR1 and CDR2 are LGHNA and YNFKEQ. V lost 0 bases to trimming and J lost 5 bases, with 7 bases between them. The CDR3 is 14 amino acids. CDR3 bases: TGTGCCAGCAGCCAAGAACTCCTGAATGAAAAACTGTTTTTT. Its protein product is CASSQELLNEKLFF.

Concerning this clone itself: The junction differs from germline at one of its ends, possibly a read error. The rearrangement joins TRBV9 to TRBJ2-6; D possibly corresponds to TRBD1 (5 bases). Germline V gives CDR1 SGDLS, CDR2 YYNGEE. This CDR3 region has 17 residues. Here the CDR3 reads CASSVESLDSGANGLTF. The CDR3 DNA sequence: TGTGCCAGCAGCGTAGAGAGCCTAGACTCTGGGGCCAACGGCCTGACTTTC.

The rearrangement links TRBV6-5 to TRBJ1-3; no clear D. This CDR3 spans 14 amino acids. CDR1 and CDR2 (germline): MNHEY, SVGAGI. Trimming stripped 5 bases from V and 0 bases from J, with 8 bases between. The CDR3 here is CASSEEGSGNTIYF. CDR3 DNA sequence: TGTGCCAGCAGTGAAGAGGGCTCTGGAAACACCATATATTTT.

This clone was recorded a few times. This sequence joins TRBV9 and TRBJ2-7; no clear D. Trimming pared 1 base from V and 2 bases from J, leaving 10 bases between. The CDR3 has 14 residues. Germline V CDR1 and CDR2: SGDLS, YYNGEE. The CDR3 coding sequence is TGTGCCAGCAGCGTATGGAGCGACCCCTACGAGCAGTACTTC. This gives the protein CASSVWSDPYEQYF.

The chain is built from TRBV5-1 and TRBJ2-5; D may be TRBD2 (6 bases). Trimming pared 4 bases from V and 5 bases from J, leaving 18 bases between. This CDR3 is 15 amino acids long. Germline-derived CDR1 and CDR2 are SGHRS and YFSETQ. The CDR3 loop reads CASSRGQAGGETQYF. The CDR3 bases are TGCGCCAGCAGCCGAGGTCAAGCTGGAGGGGAGACCCAGTACTTC.

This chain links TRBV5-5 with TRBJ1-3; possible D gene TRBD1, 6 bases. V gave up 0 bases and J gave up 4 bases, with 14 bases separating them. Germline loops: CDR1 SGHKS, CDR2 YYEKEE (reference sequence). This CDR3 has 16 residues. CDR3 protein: CASSLGDRDIGNTIYF. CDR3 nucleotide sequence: TGTGCCAGCAGCTTGGGAGACCGGGACATCGGAAACACCATATATTTT. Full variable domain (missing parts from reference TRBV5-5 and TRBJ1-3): DAGVTQSPTHLIKTRGQQVTLRCSPISGHKSVSWYQQVLGQGPQFIFQYYEKEERGRGNFPDRFSARQFPNYSSELNVNALLLGDSALYLCASSLGDRDIGNTIYFGEGSWLTVV.

In DNA, the CDR3 is TGCGCCAGCAGTGAGTCGGGGCCAGGGAGGGAAAATGAGCAGTTCTTC. Its translation: CASSESGPGRENEQFF. The V gene is TRBV10-2, the J gene TRBJ2-1, with 7 bases fitting TRBD2. Germline assignment: CDR1 WSHSY and CDR2 SAAADI. The CDR3 sequence is 16 residues long. J was trimmed by 7 bases and V by 0 bases; bases with no gene match: 9.

This CDR3 is CASSAEGKDYGYTF. CDR3 in DNA: TGTGCCAGCAGTGCGGAGGGGAAAGACTATGGCTACACCTTC. The chain joins TRBV2 to TRBJ1-2, with D perhaps TRBD1 (5 bases). Germline loops: CDR1 SNHLY, CDR2 FYNNEI. CDR3 length: 14 amino acids. V dropped 4 bases and J dropped 3 bases, with 12 bases sitting between them.

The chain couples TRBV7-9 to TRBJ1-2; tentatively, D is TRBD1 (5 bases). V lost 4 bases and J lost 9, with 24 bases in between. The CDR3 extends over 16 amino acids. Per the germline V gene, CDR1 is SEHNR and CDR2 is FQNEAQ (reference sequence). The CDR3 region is CASSSQLTDPVGSYTF. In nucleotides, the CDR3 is TGTGCCAGCAGCTCTCAATTGACAGACCCTGTGGGTAGCTACACCTTC.

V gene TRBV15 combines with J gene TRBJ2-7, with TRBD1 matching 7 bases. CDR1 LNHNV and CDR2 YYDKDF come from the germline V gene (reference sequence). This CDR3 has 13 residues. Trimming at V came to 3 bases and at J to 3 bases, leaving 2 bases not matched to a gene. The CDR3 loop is CATSSGQDYEQYF. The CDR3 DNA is TGTGCCACCAGCAGCGGACAGGACTACGAGCAGTACTTC.

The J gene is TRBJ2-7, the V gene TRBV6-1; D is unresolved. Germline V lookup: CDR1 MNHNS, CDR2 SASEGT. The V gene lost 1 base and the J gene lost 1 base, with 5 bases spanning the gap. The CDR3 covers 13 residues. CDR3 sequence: CASSEDNSYEQYF. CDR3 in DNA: TGTGCCAGCAGTGAAGACAATTCCTACGAGCAGTACTTC.

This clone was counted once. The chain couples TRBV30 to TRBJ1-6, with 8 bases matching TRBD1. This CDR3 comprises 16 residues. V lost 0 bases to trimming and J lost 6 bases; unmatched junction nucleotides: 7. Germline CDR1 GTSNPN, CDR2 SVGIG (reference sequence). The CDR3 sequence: CAWSVGTGVFNSPLHF. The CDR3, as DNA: TGTGCCTGGAGTGTAGGGACAGGAGTCTTTAATTCACCCCTCCACTTT.

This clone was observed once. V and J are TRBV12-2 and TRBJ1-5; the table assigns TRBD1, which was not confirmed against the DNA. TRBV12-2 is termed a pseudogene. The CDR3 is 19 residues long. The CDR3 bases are TGTGCAAGTCGCTTAGGGCGGGGACAGGGAATATTACCGGGTCAGCCCCAGCATTTT. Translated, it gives CASRLGRGQGILPGQPQHF.

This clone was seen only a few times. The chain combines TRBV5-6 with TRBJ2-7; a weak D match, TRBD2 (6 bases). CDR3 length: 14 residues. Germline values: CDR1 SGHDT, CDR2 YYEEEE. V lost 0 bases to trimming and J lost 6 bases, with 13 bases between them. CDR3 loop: CASSLVSGVREQYF. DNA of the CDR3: TGTGCCAGCAGCTTGGTTAGCGGAGTACGCGAGCAGTACTTC.

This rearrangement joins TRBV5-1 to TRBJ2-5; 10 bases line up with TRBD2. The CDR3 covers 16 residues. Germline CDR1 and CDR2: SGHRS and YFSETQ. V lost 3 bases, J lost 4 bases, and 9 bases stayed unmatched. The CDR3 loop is CASSWSGGAGGETQYF. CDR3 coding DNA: TGCGCCAGCAGCTGGAGCGGGGGGGCCGGGGGAGAGACCCAGTACTTC.

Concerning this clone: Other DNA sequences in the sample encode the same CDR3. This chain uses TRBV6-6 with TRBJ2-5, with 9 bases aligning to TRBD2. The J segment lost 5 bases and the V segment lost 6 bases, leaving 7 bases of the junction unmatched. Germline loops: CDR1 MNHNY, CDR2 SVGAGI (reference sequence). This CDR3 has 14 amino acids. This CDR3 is CASRTTRGGETQYF. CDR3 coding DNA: TGTGCCAGCAGGACGACGCGGGGGGGGGAGACCCAGTACTTC.

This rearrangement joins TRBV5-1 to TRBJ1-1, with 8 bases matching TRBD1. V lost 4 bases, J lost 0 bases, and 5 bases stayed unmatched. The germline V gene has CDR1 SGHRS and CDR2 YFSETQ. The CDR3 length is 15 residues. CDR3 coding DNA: TGCGCCAGCAGCGGACAGGGCGGCATGAACACTGAAGCTTTCTTT. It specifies CASSGQGGMNTEAFF.

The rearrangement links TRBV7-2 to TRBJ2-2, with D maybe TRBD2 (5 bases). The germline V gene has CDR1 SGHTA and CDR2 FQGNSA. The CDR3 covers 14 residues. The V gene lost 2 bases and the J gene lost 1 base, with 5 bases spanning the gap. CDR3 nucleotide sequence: TGTGCCAGCAGCTTAAGCGGGAACACCGGGGAGCTGTTTTTT. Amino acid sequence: CASSLSGNTGELFF. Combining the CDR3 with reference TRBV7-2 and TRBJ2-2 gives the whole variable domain GAGVSQSPSNKVTEKGKDVELRCDPISGHTALYWYRQSLGQGLEFLIYFQGNSAPDKSGLPSDRFSAERTGGSVSTLTIQRTQQEDSAVYLCASSLSGNTGELFFGEGSRLTVL.